A single sample gave rise to the 9 T cell receptor beta chains below, sequenced in a study of regulatory T cells in long-lasting Graves disease. The time point is: persistent/refractory GD, antithyroid drugs over 5 years with positive TRAb. With RNA extracted from PBMCs as input, the TCR library was made. Library construction for TCR beta used iRepertoire HTBI primers and Arm-PCR of CDR3 regions. TCRdb itself ran the multiplex PCR reads through MiXCR, one entry per CDR3 protein. This table has a few hundred thousand distinct CDR3 sequences, 20% to 25% appearing once. The source was peripheral blood mononuclear cells (PBMCs), collected when the disease was refractory, from a patient treated with antithyroid drugs. Receptors originate from a woman aged 35 to 49 with Graves disease.

This clonotype has a count of ten or more. V is TRBV15 and J is TRBJ2-2; D possibly corresponds to TRBD2 (6 bases). V lost 3 bases to trimming and J lost 0 bases, with 14 bases between them. This CDR3 is built from 17 residues. Germline assignment: CDR1 LNHNV and CDR2 YYDKDF (reference sequence). In nucleotides, the CDR3 is TGTGCCACCAGCAGGGACGCGGGGCGGCCGAACACCGGGGAGCTGTTTTTT. Translated: CATSRDAGRPNTGELFF.

This clonotype was observed a handful of times. The J gene is TRBJ2-3, the V gene TRBV7-8; 9 bases fit TRBD2. The junction had 7 bases not matched to a gene; V was cut back by 7 bases and J by 5 bases. Germline CDR1 SGHVS, CDR2 FQNEAQ. The CDR3 extends over 14 amino acids. In nucleotides, the CDR3 is TGTGCCAGCACACCGTTAGCGGGAGTAGATACGCAGTATTTT. Protein: CASTPLAGVDTQYF.

Ten or more counts support this clonotype. The CDR3 loop reads CASRFATNQETQYF. The CDR3 nucleotides read TGTGCCAGCAGGTTTGCTACCAATCAAGAGACCCAGTACTTC. The gene calls are TRBV2 and TRBJ2-5, with D unclear. Germline V gene sequence: CDR1 SNHLY, CDR2 FYNNEI. The CDR3 runs 14 residues. The ends were cut back, 6 bases at V and 2 bases at J, with 13 bases in the middle.

This clonotype was seen at least ten times. This chain joins TRBV2 and TRBJ2-5; the D call may be TRBD1 or TRBD2 (6 bases each). V lost 10 bases and J lost 3, with 12 bases in between. The CDR3 is made up of 12 amino acids. Germline V gene lookup returns CDR1 SNHLY and CDR2 FYNNEI. CDR3 DNA: TGTGCCATAGGAGGGGGAGAAGAGACCCAGTACTTC. Protein sequence: CAIGGGEETQYF.

V and J are TRBV6-2 or TRBV6-3 and TRBJ1-6; 7 positions match TRBD1. This CDR3 has 15 residues. Trimming took 5 bases from V and 6 from J; bases not matched to a gene: 7. Germline CDR1 reads MNHEY; CDR2 reads SVGEGT. In DNA form, the CDR3 reads TGTGCCAGCAGTGTCACCGGGACAGCTAATTCACCCCTCCACTTT. Protein product: CASSVTGTANSPLHF.

This clonotype occurred a few times. The chain couples TRBV20-1 to TRBJ2-7, with D perhaps TRBD2 (5 bases). The V end was cut by 6 bases, the J end by 6 bases, with 21 bases between. The V gene's germline CDR1 is DFQATT and CDR2 SNEGSKA (reference sequence). CDR3 length: 14 amino acids. CDR3 amino acids: CSAPVGSEASEQYF. The CDR3 nucleotides are TGCAGTGCCCCCGTGGGGAGCGAGGCCAGCGAGCAGTACTTC.

Many counts were recorded for this clonotype. The V gene is TRBV29-1, the J gene TRBJ2-5; no reliable D call. The CDR3 is made up of 12 amino acids. Trimming removed 7 bases at V and 3 bases at J, with 12 bases between. Germline V CDR1 and CDR2: SQVTM, ANQGSEA. The CDR3 nucleotides read TGCAGCGCCGCAATCTACAAAGAGACCCAGTACTTC. Translating gives CSAAIYKETQYF.

This clonotype has a handful of counts. The chain couples TRBV27 to TRBJ1-5; D is unclear. The CDR3 has 14 amino acids. V shed 4 bases and J shed 3 bases, with 10 bases lying between them. CDR1 is MNHEY and CDR2 is SMNVEV in the germline V gene (reference sequence). The CDR3 region is CASSSYGLNQPQHF. In nucleotides, the CDR3 is TGTGCCAGCAGTTCTTATGGACTCAATCAGCCCCAGCATTTT.

This clonotype was seen ten or more times. The chain employs TRBV28 and TRBJ1-2; D call uncertain. Germline-derived CDR1 and CDR2 are MDHEN and SYDVKM. The V and J ends lost 6 bases and 8 bases respectively, with 22 bases between them. This CDR3 contains 15 residues. The CDR3 region is CASSSSTGFSGGYTF. In DNA form, the CDR3 reads TGTGCCAGCAGCTCAAGTACCGGGTTCTCTGGGGGCTACACCTTC.